Sequencing of this T cell receptor beta chain was carried out in a study of T cell responses to AZD1222 COVID-19 vaccine (dated by TCRdb to 2020 to 2023). A note on the overall study: AZD1222 recipients whose second dose came at about 4 weeks and those whose second dose came at about 12 weeks were combined into one group, since spike-specific TCR depth and breadth did not differ between the two schedules. Trial participants were enrolled into age subgroups of 18-55, 56-69 and 70-plus years, which contained about 150, 27 and 61 TCR-sequenced participants, respectively. A total of under 250 trial participants underwent TCR sequencing, of whom more than 200 had received two doses of AZD1222 and 26 had received two doses of the MenACWY control vaccine.

This specimen's time point label, per the study, means: baseline before first vaccination. The vaccinee samples were drawn from two UK trials, COV001 and COV002, one of which was a single-blind randomized controlled phase 2/3 trial testing AZD1222 (ChAdOx1 nCoV-19) in healthy adults. For TCRbeta chain sequencing, PBMC samples were collected from trial participants at day 0 and at day 28 after the second dose. Points the paper makes about the study in general: Reportedly, close to half of the unique spike-specific TCRs recognized epitopes lying outside the regions that are mutated in the B.1.351 and B.1.1.7 variants. Participants were mostly white British, with more females than males. The authors suggested clonal diversity may have been underestimated. No day 14 peak-response samples were available, so repertoires were characterized only after the peak T cell response. The 56-69-year group was small, and its depth increase did not reach significance, likely because of low power. CD4 TCRs associated with the vaccine covered the entire spike protein, and the dominant responses were in regions 160-218 and 743-854. Conclusions about previously exposed vaccinees were limited because only a handful of AZD1222 recipients were SARS-CoV-2 seropositive at baseline. A significant rise in spike-specific TCR breadth and depth was observed after two AZD1222 doses relative to day 0 and relative to MenACWY recipients.

V is cut back by 5 bases and J by 4 bases, with 10 bases in the junction unmatched. Taken from the germline V gene (reference sequence), the CDR1 and CDR2 loops are LNHDA and SQIVND. Including the terminal cysteine and phenylalanine, the CDR3 comprises 15 residues. Only the CDR3 portion is preserved as DNA: 45 bases, with reading frame beginning at the first base. About this clone: It has no known antigen specificity. No clone much larger than this one lies a single base away; base qualities are absent.

The CDR3 regions of human TCRbeta chains were analyzed by immunosequencing. In the paper's pipeline: TCRs in the repertoires were matched against a reference library of SARS-CoV-2-specific TCRs that had been generated with the MIRA antigen-specificity platform. Breadth meant the fraction of unique TCRs that were SARS-CoV-2-associated, whereas depth meant the fraction of total T cells that were SARS-CoV-2-associated. Using the MIRA data, each spike-specific TCR was mapped to the spike region that the TCR reacts to and placed in a CD4 or CD8 class. Log10-transformed breadth and depth values were compared by one-way ANOVA with Sidak's multiple comparisons tests. TCRdb retrieved this table from immuneACCESS and kept in-frame rearrangements only. Not all clones are present; in checked studies, unresolved V genes account for under half, and no reason is known for the remainder. V and J calls and clone size are given by that table; D and trimming were obtained from the DNA. In this sample the table shows about 140,000 clones, around 88% of which occur a single time. The top ten clones comprise around 3.3% of the sample.

The sequences come from peripheral blood, collected on day 0 of AZD1222 vaccination. The chain uses TRBV19 and TRBJ2-7; TRBD1 fits 8 bases in the junction. The sequence was collected from an adult in good health. The DNA is TGTGCCAGTAGTCCCACCGGGACAGGTGGATACGAGCAGTACTTC. This is translated as CASSPTGTGGYEQYF.